The rows below give T cell receptor beta chains drawn from one sample of a study of blood T cell repertoires in COVID-19. Only in-frame clones appear in the TCRdb table, and some are missing; sequencing was by immunoSEQ multiplex PCR. The data show more than 150,000 clones, less than 90% seen once. Sequencing was performed on PBMCs or T cells enriched from blood (not recorded which). The origin of the receptors is a woman between 50 and 59 years old who had recovered from COVID-19. Both conserved end residues are part of each CDR3. The D gene is left open where the match is weak. Part of the rows lack a size; the others show once, few, many or a class for expanded clones.

V: TRBV11-3
length: 14
size: .
D: TRBD1
J: TRBJ1-1
CDR3: CASSRRTGNTEAFF
DNA: TGTGCCAGCAGCCGACGGACAGGGAACACTGAAGCTTTCTTT

V: TRBV9
length: 15
size: .
D: TRBD2
J: TRBJ2-2
CDR3: CASSVRAGEVGELFF
DNA: TGTGCCAGCAGCGTACGAGCGGGAGAGGTCGGGGAGCTGTTTTTT

V: TRBV7-9
length: 14
size: .
D: .
J: TRBJ1-4
CDR3: CASSPGTHNEKLFF
DNA: TGTGCCAGCAGCCCAGGGACTCACAATGAAAAACTGTTTTTT

V: TRBV5-1
length: 15
size: .
D: TRBD2
J: TRBJ2-7
CDR3: CASSWGTSGRNEQYF
DNA: TGCGCCAGCAGCTGGGGGACTAGCGGGAGGAACGAGCAGTACTTC

V: TRBV24-1
length: 18
size: once
D: TRBD1
J: TRBJ2-6
CDR3: CATSDWTGGGSGANVLTF
DNA: TGTGCCACCAGTGATTGGACAGGGGGCGGCTCTGGGGCCAACGTCCTGACTTTC

V: TRBV15
length: 18
size: .
D: .
J: TRBJ1-4
CDR3: CATSRGLAGVSTNEKLFF
DNA: TGTGCCACCAGCAGAGGGTTGGCAGGGGTTTCGACTAATGAAAAACTGTTTTTT

V: TRBV11-2
length: 15
size: .
D: .
J: TRBJ2-1
CDR3: CASSLGAGFYNEQFF
DNA: TGTGCCAGCAGCTTAGGGGCGGGGTTTTACAATGAGCAGTTCTTC

V: TRBV7-2
length: 16
size: .
D: TRBD1
J: TRBJ2-7
CDR3: CASSLALTGASYEQYF
DNA: TGTGCCAGCAGCTTAGCCCTAACAGGGGCCTCCTACGAGCAGTACTTC

V: TRBV29-1
length: 14
size: .
D: .
J: TRBJ1-5
CDR3: CSVAEGISNQPQHF
DNA: TGCAGCGTTGCGGAGGGGATTAGCAATCAGCCCCAGCATTTT

V: TRBV2
length: 13
size: .
D: TRBD2
J: TRBJ2-5
CDR3: CASAAGARETQYF
DNA: TGTGCCAGCGCAGCGGGAGCTCGGGAGACCCAGTACTTC

V: TRBV4-1
length: 15
size: .
D: .
J: TRBJ2-3
CDR3: CASSQDGLTTDTQYF
DNA: TGCGCCAGCAGCCAAGATGGACTTACCACAGATACGCAGTATTTT

V: TRBV2
length: 13
size: .
D: .
J: TRBJ1-1
CDR3: CAKAGQMNTEAFF
DNA: TGTGCCAAAGCGGGACAAATGAACACTGAAGCTTTCTTT

V: TRBV4-3
length: 16
size: few
D: TRBD2
J: TRBJ2-1
CDR3: CASSQEASGSYNEQFF
DNA: TGCGCCAGCAGCCAAGAGGCTAGCGGCTCCTACAATGAGCAGTTCTTC

V: TRBV15
length: 14
size: .
D: .
J: TRBJ2-5
CDR3: CATSRDRGQETQYF
DNA: TGTGCCACCAGCAGAGATCGCGGGCAAGAGACCCAGTACTTC

V: TRBV24-1
length: 16
size: .
D: TRBD1
J: TRBJ1-2
CDR3: CATSDLTGVFPYGYTF
DNA: TGTGCCACCAGTGATCTTACAGGGGTTTTCCCATATGGCTACACCTTC

V: TRBV30
length: 13
size: .
D: .
J: TRBJ1-5
CDR3: CAWSGDGNQPQHF
DNA: TGTGCCTGGAGCGGGGATGGGAATCAGCCCCAGCATTTT

V: TRBV19
length: 14
size: .
D: TRBD1
J: TRBJ1-5
CDR3: CASRDRDREKPQHF
DNA: TGTGCCAGTAGGGACCGGGACAGGGAGAAGCCCCAGCATTTT

V: TRBV10-1
length: 15
size: .
D: TRBD2
J: TRBJ2-1
CDR3: CASSEPGLAYNEQFF
DNA: TGCGCCAGCAGCGAACCGGGACTAGCGTACAATGAGCAGTTCTTC

V: TRBV24-1
length: 15
size: .
D: TRBD2
J: TRBJ2-1
CDR3: CATSDLGREKGEQFF
DNA: TGTGCCACCAGTGATTTAGGGCGGGAGAAGGGTGAGCAGTTCTTC

V: TRBV19
length: 15
size: .
D: .
J: TRBJ1-1
CDR3: CASSAPNRETTEAFF
DNA: TGTGCCAGTAGCGCCCCTAACAGGGAAACCACTGAAGCTTTCTTT

V: TRBV6-5
length: 15
size: .
D: TRBD1
J: TRBJ1-6
CDR3: CATSGTESYNSPLHF
DNA: TGTGCCACCTCCGGGACAGAATCCTATAATTCACCCCTCCACTTT

V: TRBV27
length: 18
size: .
D: TRBD2
J: TRBJ2-3
CDR3: CASSLSGLAGGFTDTQYF
DNA: TGTGCCAGCAGTTTATCAGGTCTAGCGGGAGGGTTTACAGATACGCAGTATTTT

V: TRBV5-4
length: 14
size: .
D: .
J: TRBJ1-2
CDR3: CASSLDGANYGYTF
DNA: TGTGCCAGCAGCTTGGACGGGGCTAACTATGGCTACACCTTC

V: TRBV18
length: 13
size: .
D: .
J: TRBJ2-2
CDR3: CASSHAQAGELFF
DNA: TGTGCCAGCTCACACGCCCAGGCCGGGGAGCTGTTTTTT

V: TRBV3-1/TRBV3-2
length: 15
size: .
D: TRBD2
J: TRBJ2-3
CDR3: CASSQGGLAGDTQYF
DNA: TGTGCCAGCAGCCAAGGGGGACTAGCGGGAGATACGCAGTATTTT

V: TRBV6-2/TRBV6-3
length: 15
size: few
D: TRBD1
J: TRBJ2-2
CDR3: CASSPGTGNTGELFF
DNA: TGTGCCAGCAGCCCCGGGACAGGAAACACCGGGGAGCTGTTTTTT